The 17 T cell receptor beta chains reported below all come from one sample, sequenced in a study of T cell changes during pregnancy in multiple sclerosis. Here immunoSEQ multiplex PCR was the method, and the copy in TCRdb shows in-frame clones only, minus some. Seen here are more than 75,000 clones, about 94% observed once, and the top ten hold around 2.5%. Sequences were derived from peripheral blood, sampled in the third trimester of pregnancy. The source of these receptors is a female donor with multiple sclerosis, enrolled in a pregnancy study.

The chain joins TRBV5-1 to TRBJ2-6; no definite D call. The CDR3 consists of 19 residues. With 1 base removed from V and 5 bases from J, the gap between germline ends came to 22 bases. Germline-derived CDR1 and CDR2 are SGHRS and YFSETQ. The CDR3 sequence is CASSLSSFSNPIRANVLTF. DNA for the CDR3: TGCGCCAGCAGCTTGTCCAGTTTTTCAAACCCAATTAGGGCCAACGTCCTGACTTTC.

The chain recombines TRBV6-5 with TRBJ2-1; D possibly corresponds to TRBD1 (6 bases). V was trimmed by 2 bases and J by 5 bases, leaving 10 bases between them. Germline V gene data show CDR1 as MNHEY and CDR2 as SVGAGI. The CDR3 has 14 amino acids. The CDR3 is CASSYQGKDNEQFF. The CDR3 nucleotides read TGTGCCAGCAGTTACCAGGGGAAAGACAATGAGCAGTTCTTC.

V usage is TRBV27 and J usage is TRBJ1-2; TRBD1 matches 7 bases. The CDR3 runs 16 residues. Germline CDR1 and CDR2: MNHEY and SMNVEV (reference sequence). Unmatched junction bases numbered 8, after V lost 0 bases and J lost 4 bases. DNA for the CDR3: TGTGCCAGCAGTTTATCGCCAGGGGGTACATTCTATGGCTACACCTTC. This sequence encodes CASSLSPGGTFYGYTF.

The chain combines TRBV9 with TRBJ1-1; TRBD1 agrees at 10 bases. The CDR3 has 17 residues. V was clipped by 3 bases and J by 1 base; unmatched bases: 9. The germline V gene has CDR1 SGDLS and CDR2 YYNGEE. The CDR3 protein is CASSAPGQGKWNTEAFF. The CDR3 coding sequence is TGTGCCAGCAGCGCCCCGGGACAGGGGAAGTGGAACACTGAAGCTTTCTTT.

J is TRBJ2-7 and V is TRBV11-3; 7 bases map to TRBD1. Germline CDR1 is SGHNT and CDR2 is YENEEA. Trimming took 6 bases from V and 6 from J; bases not matched to a gene: 14. This CDR3 comprises 15 residues. CDR3 sequence reads: CASSSDGTQGSEQYF. The CDR3 DNA reads TGTGCCAGCAGTTCGGACGGGACACAGGGGAGCGAGCAGTACTTC.

The J gene is TRBJ1-1, the V gene TRBV29-1; 7 nucleotides line up with TRBD1. Germline V lookup: CDR1 SQVTM, CDR2 ANQGSEA. The CDR3 consists of 12 residues. J was trimmed by 6 bases and V by 5 bases; bases with no gene match: 6. The CDR3 loop reads CSVMQGVAEAFF. The CDR3 DNA reads as TGCAGCGTTATGCAGGGGGTAGCTGAAGCTTTCTTT.

The V and J genes are TRBV5-8 and TRBJ1-1, with D uncertain. The CDR3 covers 16 residues. The V and J ends lost 7 bases and 0 bases respectively, with 19 bases between them. Germline CDR1 SGHTS, CDR2 YDEGEE. The DNA of the CDR3 is TGTGCCAGCCGGAGGGCCCCGATAACCTTGAACACTGAAGCTTTCTTT. Its translation is CASRRAPITLNTEAFF.

The chain recombines TRBV5-4 with TRBJ2-3; weak D call: TRBD1 (5 bases). V gave up 0 bases and J gave up 1 base, with 9 bases separating them. In germline, CDR1 is SGHNT, CDR2 YYREEE (reference sequence). This CDR3 comprises 15 residues. The CDR3 DNA reads as TGTGCCAGCAGCTTGGCAGGGAAGGGCACAGATACGCAGTATTTT. It translates to CASSLAGKGTDTQYF.

This clone was detected many times. The chain links TRBV6-5 to TRBJ2-7; 8 bases map to TRBD1. The V segment lost 7 bases and the J segment 6 bases; nucleotides outside the gene matches: 11. The germline V gene encodes CDR1 MNHEY and CDR2 SVGAGI. This CDR3 contains 14 residues. CDR3 DNA: TGTGCCAGCACATTTCATGGTACAGGGGGCGAGCAGTACTTC. This sequence encodes CASTFHGTGGEQYF.

The genes are TRBV19 and TRBJ2-1, with D possibly being TRBD2 (7 bases). V was pared by 5 bases and J by 6 bases, with 14 bases between. The CDR3 spans 14 residues. Germline V gives CDR1 LNHDA, CDR2 SQIVND (reference sequence). CDR3 sequence: CASSPRGGGNEQFF. The CDR3 DNA is TGTGCCAGTAGTCCGAGGGGGGGTGGCAATGAGCAGTTCTTC.

The chain uses TRBV5-5 and TRBJ2-5; TRBD2 agrees at 12 bases. This CDR3 has 16 amino acids. Germline loops: CDR1 SGHKS, CDR2 YYEKEE (reference sequence). Trimming took 2 bases from V and 5 from J; bases not matched to a gene: 7. The CDR3 is CASSLLAGGPGETQYF. The CDR3 DNA reads TGTGCCAGCAGCTTACTAGCGGGGGGCCCCGGGGAGACCCAGTACTTC. Drawing the rest from reference TRBV5-5 and TRBJ2-5, the complete variable domain is DAGVTQSPTHLIKTRGQQVTLRCSPISGHKSVSWYQQVLGQGPQFIFQYYEKEERGRGNFPDRFSARQFPNYSSELNVNALLLGDSALYLCASSLLAGGPGETQYFGPGTRLLVL.

The genes are TRBV6-1 and TRBJ1-2; D remains ambiguous. V dropped 3 bases and J dropped 0 bases, with 5 bases sitting between them. Germline CDR1 reads MNHNS; CDR2 reads SASEGT. This CDR3 comprises 13 residues. The CDR3 coding sequence is TGTGCCAGCAGTGACAGAACTAACTATGGCTACACCTTC. It is translated as CASSDRTNYGYTF.

This chain joins TRBV27 and TRBJ2-1, with D perhaps TRBD2 (6 bases). This CDR3 spans 13 amino acids. Germline loops: CDR1 MNHEY, CDR2 SMNVEV (reference sequence). V lost 3 bases and J lost 6, with 9 bases in between. CDR3 in amino acids: CASSLGTRNEQFF. DNA of the CDR3: TGTGCCAGCAGTTTGGGGACTCGCAATGAGCAGTTCTTC.

This clone was counted a few times. This chain connects TRBV6-4 to TRBJ1-6, with 7 positions matching TRBD1. After removal of 10 bases from V and 6 bases from J, the junction contained 12 bases not matched to a gene. CDR1 is MRHNA, CDR2 SNTAGT, per germline. The CDR3 sequence is 15 residues long. This CDR3 reads CAITIWTGTNSPLHF. CDR3 DNA sequence: TGTGCCATTACGATTTGGACAGGCACTAATTCACCCCTCCACTTT.

This chain joins TRBV7-9 and TRBJ1-1; the D gene is possibly TRBD1 (5 bases). The CDR3 consists of 13 residues. V was shortened by 6 bases and J by 7 bases, with 15 bases between the two germline ends. The V gene's germline CDR1 is SEHNR and CDR2 FQNEAQ (reference sequence). The CDR3 DNA reads as TGTGCCAGCAGTCATATAAGGGACTTTGAAGCTTTCTTT. Its translation is CASSHIRDFEAFF.

The chain is built from TRBV20-1 and TRBJ2-1, with a weak D call TRBD2 (5 bases). The ends were cut back, 6 bases at V and 6 bases at J, with 9 bases in the middle. The CDR3 extends over 11 amino acids. The germline V gene encodes CDR1 DFQATT and CDR2 SNEGSKA (reference sequence). As DNA, the CDR3 is TGCAGTGCGCCACTAGTCAATGAGCAGTTCTTC. The encoded protein is CSAPLVNEQFF.

As DNA, the CDR3 is TGTGCCATCGGACAGGGAAATGAAAAACTGTTTTTT. Translated, it gives CAIGQGNEKLFF. The chain carries TRBV10-3 and TRBJ1-4; 8 nucleotides align to TRBD1. V shed 8 bases, J shed 5 bases, and the junction held 1 base outside the gene matches. The CDR3 runs 12 residues. Germline V gives CDR1 ENHRY, CDR2 SYGVKD.